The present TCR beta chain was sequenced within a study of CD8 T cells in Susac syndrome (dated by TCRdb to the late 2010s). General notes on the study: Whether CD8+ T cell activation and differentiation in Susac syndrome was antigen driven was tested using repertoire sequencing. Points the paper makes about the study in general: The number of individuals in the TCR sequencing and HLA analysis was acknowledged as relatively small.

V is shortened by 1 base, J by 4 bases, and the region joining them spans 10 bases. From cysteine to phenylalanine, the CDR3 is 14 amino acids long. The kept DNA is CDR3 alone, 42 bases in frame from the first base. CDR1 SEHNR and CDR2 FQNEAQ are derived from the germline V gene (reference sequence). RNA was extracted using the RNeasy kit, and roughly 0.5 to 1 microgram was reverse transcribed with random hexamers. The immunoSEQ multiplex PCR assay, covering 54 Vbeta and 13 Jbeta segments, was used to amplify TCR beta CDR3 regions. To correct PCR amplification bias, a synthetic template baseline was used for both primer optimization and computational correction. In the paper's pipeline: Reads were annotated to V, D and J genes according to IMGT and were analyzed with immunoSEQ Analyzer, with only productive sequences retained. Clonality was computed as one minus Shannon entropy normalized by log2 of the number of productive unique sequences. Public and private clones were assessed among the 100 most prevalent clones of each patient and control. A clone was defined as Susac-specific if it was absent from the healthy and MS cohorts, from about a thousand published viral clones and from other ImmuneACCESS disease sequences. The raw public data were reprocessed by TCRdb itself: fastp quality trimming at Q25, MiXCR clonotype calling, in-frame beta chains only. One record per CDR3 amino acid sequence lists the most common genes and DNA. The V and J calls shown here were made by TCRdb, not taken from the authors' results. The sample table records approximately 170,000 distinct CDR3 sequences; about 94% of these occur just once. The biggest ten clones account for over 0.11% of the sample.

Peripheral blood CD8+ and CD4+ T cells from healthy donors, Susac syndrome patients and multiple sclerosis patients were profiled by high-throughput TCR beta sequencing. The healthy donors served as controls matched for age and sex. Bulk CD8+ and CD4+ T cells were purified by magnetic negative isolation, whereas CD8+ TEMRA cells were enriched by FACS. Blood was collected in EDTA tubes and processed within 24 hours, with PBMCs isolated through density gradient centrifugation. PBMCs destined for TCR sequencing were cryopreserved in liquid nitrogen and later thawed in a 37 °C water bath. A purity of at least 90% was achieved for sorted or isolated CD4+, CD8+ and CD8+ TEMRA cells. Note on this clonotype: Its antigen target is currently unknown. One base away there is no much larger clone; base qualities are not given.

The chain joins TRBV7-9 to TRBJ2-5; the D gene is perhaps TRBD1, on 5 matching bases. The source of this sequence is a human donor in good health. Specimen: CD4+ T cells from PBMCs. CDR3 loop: CASSLVWTTETQYF. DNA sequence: TGTGCCAGCAGCTTAGTCTGGACAACAGAGACCCAGTACTTC.